This T cell receptor beta chain was identified in a study of T cell repertoires in cytomegalovirus infection. The wider study: Signatures in public TCR beta sequences pointed to both CMV infection and matching HLA type.

CDR3 size: 14 residues. Germline CDR1 is MNHNS and CDR2 is SASEGT. Study results and caveats: The ex vivo response showed dominance by HLA-C-restricted CMV-specific TCR beta clonotypes. Summed frequency of public TCR beta families distinguished CMV carriers with the relevant HLA.

TCRdb re-called the reads with MiXCR, one entry per CDR3 protein. The sample contains fewer than 6,500 distinct CDR3 sequences, 45% to 55% of which appear only once. This clonotype was counted between two and nine times. Its antigen remains unidentified. A read error may account for a junction end that differs from germline. The receptor's source is a human donor in good health (CMV status not recorded). Some clones in this sample may be carry-over from other donors' samples. The chain recombines TRBV6-1 with TRBJ1-5, with 7 positions matching TRBD1. Specimen: PBMCs, sequenced either directly or after in vitro stimulation (not recorded which). CDR3 in amino acids: CASSMGQKKQPKRF. The CDR3 DNA is TGTGCCAGCAGCATGGGACAGAAGAAGCAGCCCAAGCGTTTT.